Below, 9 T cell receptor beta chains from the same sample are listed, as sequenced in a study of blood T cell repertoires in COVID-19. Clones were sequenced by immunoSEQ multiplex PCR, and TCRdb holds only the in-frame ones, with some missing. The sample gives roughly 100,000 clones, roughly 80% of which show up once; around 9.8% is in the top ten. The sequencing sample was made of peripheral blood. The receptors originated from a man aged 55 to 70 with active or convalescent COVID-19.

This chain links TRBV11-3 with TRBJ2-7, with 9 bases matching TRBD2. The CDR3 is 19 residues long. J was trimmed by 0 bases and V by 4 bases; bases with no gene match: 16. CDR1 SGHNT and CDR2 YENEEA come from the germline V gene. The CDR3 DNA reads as TGTGCCAGCAGCTCGCCCCCCCCGCAACTAGCGGGCATCTCCTACGAGCAGTACTTC. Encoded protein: CASSSPPPQLAGISYEQYF.

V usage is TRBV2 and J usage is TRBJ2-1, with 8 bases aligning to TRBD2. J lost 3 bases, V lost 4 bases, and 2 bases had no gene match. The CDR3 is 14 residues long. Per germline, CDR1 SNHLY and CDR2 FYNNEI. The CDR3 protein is CASSGGLDYNEQFF. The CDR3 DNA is TGTGCCAGCAGTGGGGGACTAGACTACAATGAGCAGTTCTTC. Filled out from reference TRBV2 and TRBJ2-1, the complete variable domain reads EPEVTQTPSHQVTQMGQEVILRCVPISNHLYFYWYRQILGQKVEFLVSFYNNEISEKSEIFDDQFSVERPDGSNFTLKIRSTKLEDSAMYFCASSGGLDYNEQFFGPGTRLTVL.

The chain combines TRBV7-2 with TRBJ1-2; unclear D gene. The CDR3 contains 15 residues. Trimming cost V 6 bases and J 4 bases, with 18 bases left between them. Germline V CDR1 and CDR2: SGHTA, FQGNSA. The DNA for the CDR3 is TGTGCCAGCAGTCTAGGAGGATGGGAATTCTATGGCTACACCTTC. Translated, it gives CASSLGGWEFYGYTF.

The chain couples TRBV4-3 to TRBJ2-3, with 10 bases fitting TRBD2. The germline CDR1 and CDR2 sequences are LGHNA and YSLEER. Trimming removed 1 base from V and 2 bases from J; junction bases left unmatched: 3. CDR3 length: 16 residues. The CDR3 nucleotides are TGCGCCAGCAGCCAAGCACTAGCGGGGCCCACAGATACGCAGTATTTT. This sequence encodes CASSQALAGPTDTQYF.

CDR3 bases: TGTGCCAGCAGTGAAGGGGGCCACATCCTGAACACTGAAGCTTTCTTT. Protein product: CASSEGGHILNTEAFF. This chain joins TRBV2 and TRBJ1-1; D is perhaps TRBD1 (5 bases). Trimming cost V 1 base and J 0 bases, with 12 bases left between them. Looked up from germline, CDR1 is SNHLY and CDR2 is FYNNEI. There are 16 residues in the CDR3.

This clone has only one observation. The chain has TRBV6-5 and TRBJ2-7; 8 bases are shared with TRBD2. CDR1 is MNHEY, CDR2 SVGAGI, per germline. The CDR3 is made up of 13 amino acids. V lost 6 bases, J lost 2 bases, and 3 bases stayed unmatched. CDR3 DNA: TGTGCCAGCAGCCGGGGGGGACCCTACGAGCAGTACTTC. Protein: CASSRGGPYEQYF.

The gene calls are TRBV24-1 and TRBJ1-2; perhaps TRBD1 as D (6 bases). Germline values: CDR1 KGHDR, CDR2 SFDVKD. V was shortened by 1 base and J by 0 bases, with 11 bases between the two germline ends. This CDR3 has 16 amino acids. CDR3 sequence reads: CATSDLGGVTNYGYTF. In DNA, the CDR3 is TGTGCCACCAGTGATTTAGGGGGGGTAACTAACTATGGCTACACCTTC.

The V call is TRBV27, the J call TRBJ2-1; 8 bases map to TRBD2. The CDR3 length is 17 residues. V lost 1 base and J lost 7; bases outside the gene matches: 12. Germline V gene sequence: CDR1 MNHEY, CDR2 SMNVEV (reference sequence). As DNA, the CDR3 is TGTGCCAGCAGTTTATTAAACCTAGCGGGTGGGGGGAATGAGCAGTTCTTC. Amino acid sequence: CASSLLNLAGGGNEQFF.

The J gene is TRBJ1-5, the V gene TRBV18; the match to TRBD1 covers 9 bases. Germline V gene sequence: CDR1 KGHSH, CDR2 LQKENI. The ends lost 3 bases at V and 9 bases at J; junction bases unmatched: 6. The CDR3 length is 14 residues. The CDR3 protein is CASSPGGQGWPQHF. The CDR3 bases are TGTGCCAGCTCACCCGGGGGACAGGGTTGGCCCCAGCATTTT.